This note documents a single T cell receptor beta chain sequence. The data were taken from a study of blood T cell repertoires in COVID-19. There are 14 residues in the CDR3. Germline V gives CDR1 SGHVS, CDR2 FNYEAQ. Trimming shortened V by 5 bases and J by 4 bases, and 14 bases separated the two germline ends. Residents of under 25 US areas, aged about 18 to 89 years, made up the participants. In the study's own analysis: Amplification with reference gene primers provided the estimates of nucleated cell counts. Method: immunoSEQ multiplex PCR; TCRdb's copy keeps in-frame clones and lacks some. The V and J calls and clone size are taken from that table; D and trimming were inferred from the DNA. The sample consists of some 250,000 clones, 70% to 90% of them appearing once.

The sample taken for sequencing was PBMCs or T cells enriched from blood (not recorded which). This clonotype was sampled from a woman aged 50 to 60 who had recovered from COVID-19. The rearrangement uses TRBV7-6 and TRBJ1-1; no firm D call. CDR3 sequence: CASSPGFGRTEAFF. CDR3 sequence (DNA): TGTGCCAGCAGCCCCGGTTTTGGTCGCACTGAAGCTTTCTTT.